This is a list of T cell receptor beta chains from one sample in a study of early T cells in non-severe SARS-CoV-2 infection. TCRdb passed the 5' RACE reads through MiXCR, listing each CDR3 protein once. In the table there are about 48,000 distinct CDR3 sequences, roughly 9.8% of which are singletons. The specimen was whole blood. The receptors originated from an adult who was a healthcare worker with PCR-confirmed SARS-CoV-2 infection or an uninfected control (not recorded which). Both conserved end residues are part of each CDR3. A D gene is named only where the DNA matches it firmly. Clone sizes are given selectively: once, few, many, or a class where the clone is expanded.

clone_size,j_call,d_call,v_call,cdr3_nt,cdr3_aa
NA,TRBJ2-7,NA,TRBV6-2/TRBV6-3,TGTGCCAGCAGTTTCCTTTTCAGCGGGTCCTCGGCCTACGAGCAGTACTTC,CASSFLFSGSSAYEQYF
many,TRBJ2-1,NA,TRBV5-1,TGCGCCAGCAGCTTATTCGGGCAAGAGGGTGAGCAGTTCTTC,CASSLFGQEGEQFF
many,TRBJ1-1,NA,TRBV29-1,TGCAGCGTTGGGGACACTGAAGCTTTCTTT,CSVGDTEAFF
many,TRBJ2-1,TRBD2,TRBV5-1,TGCGCCAGCAATGTGATCCCTAACACGGGGGGCTACAATGAGCAGTTCTTC,CASNVIPNTGGYNEQFF
many,TRBJ2-2,NA,TRBV28,TGTGCCAGCAGTTTGGGTCTAGGGTACACCGGGGAGCTGTTTTTT,CASSLGLGYTGELFF
many,TRBJ2-7,TRBD2,TRBV7-9,TGTGCCAGCAGCCCCTTAACGGGGAGGGACTACGAGCAGTACTTC,CASSPLTGRDYEQYF
many,TRBJ2-7,NA,TRBV20-1,TGCAGTGCTAGAGATGCTAGCGTGCCCTACGAGCAGTACTTC,CSARDASVPYEQYF
NA,TRBJ2-7,TRBD1,TRBV5-6,TGTGCCAGCAGCTTGGCCGTGACAGGGGTCGACGAGCAGTACTTC,CASSLAVTGVDEQYF
many,TRBJ1-1,NA,TRBV12-3/TRBV12-4,TGTGCCAGCAGTCTCAAGAAGAACACTGAAGCTTTCTTT,CASSLKKNTEAFF
medium-sized,TRBJ2-7,NA,TRBV25-1,TGTGCCAGCACCGGTGGGGACGAGCAGTACTTC,CASTGGDEQYF
many,TRBJ1-1,NA,TRBV28,TGTGCCAGCACTGGACACCCCAACACTGAAGCTTTCTTT,CASTGHPNTEAFF
many,TRBJ1-4,NA,TRBV6-6,TGTGCCAGCATGGGGTCGTCCTCAACTAATGAAAAACTGTTTTTT,CASMGSSSTNEKLFF
NA,TRBJ1-1,NA,TRBV7-9,TGTGCCAGCAGCTTAGCGCCTGCGTGGGCTTTCTTT,CASSLAPAWAFF
few,TRBJ2-1,NA,TRBV28,TGTGCCAGCAGCCCGAAGCCGGGCGATGAGCAGTTCTTC,CASSPKPGDEQFF
many,TRBJ2-3,NA,TRBV9,TGTGCCAGTAATTACGAGGGTTCTAGCACAGATACGCAGTATTTT,CASNYEGSSTDTQYF
many,TRBJ1-1,TRBD1,TRBV30,TGTGCCTGGAGGCCCCAGACAGGGCGGACCACTGAAGCTTTCTTT,CAWRPQTGRTTEAFF
many,TRBJ1-1,TRBD1,TRBV27,TGTGCCAGCAGTCTGACAGGGTTTTCGAACACTGAAGCTTTCTTT,CASSLTGFSNTEAFF
NA,TRBJ2-3,TRBD2,TRBV29-1,TGCAGCGTTGATGGGGGACTAGGGGCAGATACGCAGTATTTT,CSVDGGLGADTQYF
NA,TRBJ1-1,NA,TRBV28,TGTGCCAGCAGTTCTCCCGGGGGCACTGAAGCTTTCTTT,CASSSPGGTEAFF
many,TRBJ2-3,NA,TRBV7-9,TGTGCCAGCAGCTCGAACACAGATACGCAGTATTTT,CASSSNTDTQYF
few,TRBJ2-1,NA,TRBV24-1,TGTGCCACCAGTGACTCCGTTGGGCTCGCCTACAATGAGCAGTTCTTC,CATSDSVGLAYNEQFF
few,TRBJ2-5,NA,TRBV20-1,TGCAGTGCTAGCCCGACTCTACCCCAAGAGACCCAGTACTTC,CSASPTLPQETQYF
many,TRBJ2-1,NA,TRBV12-3/TRBV12-4,TGTGCCAGCAGCTCTACTGGAGTTTACAATGAGCAGTTCTTC,CASSSTGVYNEQFF
NA,TRBJ2-7,TRBD2,TRBV4-1,TGCGCCAGCAGCCAAGTCCCCGGGACTAGCGGCTACGAGCAGTACTTC,CASSQVPGTSGYEQYF
many,TRBJ1-1,NA,TRBV12-3/TRBV12-4,TGTGCCAGCAGTTTTGGGATCACTGAAGCTTTCTTT,CASSFGITEAFF
many,TRBJ2-7,NA,TRBV29-1,TGCAGCGTTGAGGCGGAGGAAACCTACGAGCAGTACTTC,CSVEAEETYEQYF
NA,TRBJ2-3,TRBD1,TRBV7-9,TGTGCCAGCAGCTTGAGACAGGGGGCGGAGGATACGCAGTATTTT,CASSLRQGAEDTQYF
few,TRBJ2-1,TRBD2,TRBV7-6,TGTGCCAGCAGTCGTCTAGCGGGAGGGCCTTCCTACAATGAGCAGTTCTTC,CASSRLAGGPSYNEQFF
many,TRBJ1-5,NA,TRBV6-2/TRBV6-3,TGTGCCAGCAGACCTTGGGGGAATACGGGCAATCAGCCCCAGCATTTT,CASRPWGNTGNQPQHF
few,TRBJ2-5,TRBD1,TRBV6-5,TGTGCCAGCAGTTACTCGCCGACAGGGTTGCGCGAGACCCAGTACTTC,CASSYSPTGLRETQYF
many,TRBJ2-1,TRBD2,TRBV20-1,TGCAGTGCTAGAGGGACTAGCGGGAACCCCACCAGAAGGGGTTCCTACAATGAGCAGTTCTTC,CSARGTSGNPTRRGSYNEQFF
NA,TRBJ1-1,NA,TRBV6-5,TGTGCCAGCAGTGGGACAATGGAGAGGACTGAAGCTTTCTTT,CASSGTMERTEAFF
few,TRBJ2-1,NA,TRBV29-1,TGCAGTGGCTTGGGTTTTGAGCAGTTCTTC,CSGLGFEQFF
many,TRBJ2-1,TRBD2,TRBV7-6,TGTGCCAGCAGCTTAGAGCTAGCGGGAGGGGGCAATGAGCAGTTCTTC,CASSLELAGGGNEQFF
few,TRBJ2-1,NA,TRBV5-4,TGTGCCAGCAGCTTGGCCGCAGAATTGGTATTCCGTCCCGAGCAGTTCTTC,CASSLAAELVFRPEQFF
few,TRBJ2-5,NA,TRBV6-5,TGTGCCAGCAGCGGCATTGGGGTTCAAGAGACCCAGTACTTC,CASSGIGVQETQYF
few,TRBJ2-2,NA,TRBV28,TGTGCCAGCAGTTTTAACTCCAGAGTCTACACCGGGGAGCTGTTTTTT,CASSFNSRVYTGELFF
NA,TRBJ2-3,NA,TRBV20-1,TGCAGTGCCCAGCACCAGACAGATACGCAGTATTTT,CSAQHQTDTQYF
many,TRBJ2-5,NA,TRBV6-5,TGTGCCAGCAGTTACTCAGGGGTTCAAGAGACCCAGTACTTC,CASSYSGVQETQYF
many,TRBJ2-5,TRBD1,TRBV12-3/TRBV12-4,TGTGCCAGCAGCCTAGACAGGGCCTACCAAGAGACCCAGTACTTC,CASSLDRAYQETQYF
many,TRBJ2-1,TRBD1,TRBV3-1,TGTGCCAGCAGCCAGGATTGGACAGGGGGCGCCTACAATGAGCAGTTCTTC,CASSQDWTGGAYNEQFF
many,TRBJ2-2,TRBD1,TRBV29-1,TGCAGCGCTTCCTCGGGACAGCTAAACACCGGGGAGCTGTTTTTT,CSASSGQLNTGELFF
many,TRBJ2-7,TRBD1,TRBV14,TGTGCCAGCAGCCCCCGGGACAGGGGCATCTGGGAGCAGTACTTC,CASSPRDRGIWEQYF